This paragraph reports one T cell receptor (beta chain). Its specificity is unknown. The sequencing template was cDNA reverse transcribed from extracted RNA. Only in-frame clones appear in the TCRdb table, and some are missing; sequencing was by immunoSEQ multiplex PCR. The table shows over 120,000 clones, with about 60% occurring only once. The data belong to a study of CD8+ T cells in alopecia areata. Study information: Treated individuals took tofacitinib by mouth, 5 to 10 mg twice daily. Notes on the study in general: Sequences from scalp samples also cover resident alphabeta T cells of normal skin. Mice showed TCR sharing more clearly than patients did, possibly owing to HLA.

This material consisted of CD4+ T cells sorted from blood, taken at week 0. The sequence derives from a human donor with alopecia areata.

CDR3 sequence reads: CSVEHRLNTEAFF. The CDR3 DNA sequence: TGCAGCGTAGAACACAGATTGAACACTGAAGCTTTCTTT. This chain uses TRBV29-1 with TRBJ1-1; unclear D gene. The V and J ends lost 6 bases and 0 bases respectively, with 11 bases between them. The CDR3 runs 13 residues. Germline V CDR1 and CDR2: SQVTM, ANQGSEA.